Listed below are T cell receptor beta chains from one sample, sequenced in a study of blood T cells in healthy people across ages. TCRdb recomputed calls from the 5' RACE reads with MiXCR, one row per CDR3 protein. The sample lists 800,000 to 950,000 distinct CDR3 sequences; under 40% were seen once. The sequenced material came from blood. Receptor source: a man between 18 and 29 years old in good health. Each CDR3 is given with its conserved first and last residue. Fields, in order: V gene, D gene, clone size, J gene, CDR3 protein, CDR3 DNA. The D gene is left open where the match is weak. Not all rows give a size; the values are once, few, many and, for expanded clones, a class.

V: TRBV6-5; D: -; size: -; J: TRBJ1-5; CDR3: CASSPQGTQPQHF; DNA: TGTGCCAGCAGTCCCCAGGGGACCCAGCCCCAGCATTTT
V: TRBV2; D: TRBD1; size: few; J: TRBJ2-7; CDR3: CASGDRASSYEQYF; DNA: TGTGCCAGCGGGGACAGGGCGAGCTCCTACGAGCAGTACTTC
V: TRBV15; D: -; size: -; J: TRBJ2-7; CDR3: CATSRVGTGFEQYF; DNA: TGTGCCACCAGCAGGGTTGGGACGGGGTTCGAGCAGTACTTC
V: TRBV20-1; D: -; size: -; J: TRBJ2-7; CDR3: CSARETGPSYEQYF; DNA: TGCAGTGCTAGAGAAACAGGACCCTCCTACGAGCAGTACTTC
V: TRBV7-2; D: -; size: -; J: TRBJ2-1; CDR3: CASSSDASQETQFF; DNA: TGTGCCAGCAGTTCTGACGCAAGCCAAGAGACCCAGTTCTTC
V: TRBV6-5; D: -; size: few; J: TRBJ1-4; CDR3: CASSYSGRGKLFF; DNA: TGTGCCAGCAGTTACTCGGGACGGGGAAAACTGTTTTTT
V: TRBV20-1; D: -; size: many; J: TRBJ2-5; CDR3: CTPLVQETQYF; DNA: TGCACCCCGTTGGTTCAAGAGACCCAGTACTTC
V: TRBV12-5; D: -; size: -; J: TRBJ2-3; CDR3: CASSPPQSTDTQYF; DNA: TGTGCTTCATCCCCCCCTCAGAGCACAGATACGCAGTATTTT
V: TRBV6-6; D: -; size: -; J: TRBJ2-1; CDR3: CASKGSPNEQFF; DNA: TGTGCCAGCAAGGGGTCGCCTAATGAGCAGTTCTTC
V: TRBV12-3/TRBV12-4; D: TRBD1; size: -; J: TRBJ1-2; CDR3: CASSRTGQGRNYGYTF; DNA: TGTGCCAGCAGCCGTACTGGACAGGGTAGGAACTATGGCTACACCTTC
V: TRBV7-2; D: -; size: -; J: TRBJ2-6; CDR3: CASSTNRASGANVLTF; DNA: TGTGCCAGCAGCACAAACAGGGCCTCTGGGGCCAACGTCCTGACTTTC
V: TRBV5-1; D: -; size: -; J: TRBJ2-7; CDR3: CASSSPQTGDYEQYF; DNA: TGCGCCAGCAGCTCCCCTCAAACGGGGGACTACGAGCAGTACTTC
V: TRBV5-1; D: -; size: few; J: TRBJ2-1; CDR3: CASSYPGHSSEQFF; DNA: TGCGCCAGCAGCTATCCGGGACACTCGAGTGAGCAGTTCTTC
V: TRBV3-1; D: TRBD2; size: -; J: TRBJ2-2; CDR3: CASSLIAGTDSGELFF; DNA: TGTGCCAGCAGCCTTATAGCGGGAACCGACAGCGGGGAGCTGTTTTTT
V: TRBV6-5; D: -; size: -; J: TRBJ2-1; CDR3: CASAPRGGSLSYEQFF; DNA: TGTGCCAGCGCCCCTCGGGGAGGCAGCCTATCCTACGAGCAGTTCTTC
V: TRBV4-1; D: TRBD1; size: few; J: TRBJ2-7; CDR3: CASSHGQGLINEQYF; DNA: TGCGCCAGCAGCCACGGACAGGGACTTATCAATGAGCAGTACTTC
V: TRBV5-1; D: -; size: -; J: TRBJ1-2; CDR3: CASSPAAGKNYGYTF; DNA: TGCGCCAGCAGCCCAGCGGCAGGGAAGAACTATGGCTACACCTTC
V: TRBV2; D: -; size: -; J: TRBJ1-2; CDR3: CASGDVVNYGYTF; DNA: TGTGCCAGCGGCGACGTGGTCAACTATGGCTACACCTTC
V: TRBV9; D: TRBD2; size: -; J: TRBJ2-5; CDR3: CASSVVRGTAGGPGQETQYF; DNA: TGTGCCAGCAGCGTAGTCAGGGGGACGGCGGGAGGGCCTGGGCAAGAGACCCAGTACTTC
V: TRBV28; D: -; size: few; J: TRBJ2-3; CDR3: CASSHPGAGDTQYF; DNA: TGTGCCAGCAGTCACCCGGGGGCTGGAGATACGCAGTATTTT
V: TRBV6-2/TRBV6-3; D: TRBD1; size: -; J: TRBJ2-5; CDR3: CASTYTHPGQLKETQYF; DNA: TGTGCCAGCACCTACACTCACCCGGGACAGTTAAAAGAGACCCAGTACTTC
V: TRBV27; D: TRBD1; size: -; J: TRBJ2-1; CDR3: CASGSGTGGHNEQFF; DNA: TGTGCCAGCGGAAGCGGGACAGGGGGCCACAATGAGCAGTTCTTC
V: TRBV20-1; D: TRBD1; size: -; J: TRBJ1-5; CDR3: CSAKTGTNQPQHF; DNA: TGCAGTGCCAAGACAGGGACCAATCAGCCCCAGCATTTT
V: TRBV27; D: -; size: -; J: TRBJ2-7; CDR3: CASSLEGTISCEQYF; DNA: TGTGCCAGCAGTTTAGAGGGGACAATCTCCTGCGAGCAGTACTTC
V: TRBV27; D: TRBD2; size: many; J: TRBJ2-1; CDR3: CASTFGHRSGGQGNEQFF; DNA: TGTGCCAGCACCTTCGGACATAGAAGCGGGGGGCAGGGTAATGAGCAGTTCTTC
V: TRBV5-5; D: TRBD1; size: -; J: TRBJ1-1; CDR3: CASSPQTGGAGTEAFF; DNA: TGTGCCAGCAGCCCACAGACAGGGGGCGCGGGTACTGAAGCTTTCTTT
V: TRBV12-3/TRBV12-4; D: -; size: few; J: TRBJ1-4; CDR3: CASSLYRGDEKLFF; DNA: TGTGCCAGCAGTTTGTATAGGGGAGATGAAAAACTGTTTTTT
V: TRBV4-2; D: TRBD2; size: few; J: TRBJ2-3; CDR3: CASSQDRSTGGTDTQYF; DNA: TGTGCCAGCAGCCAAGATAGGTCCACGGGGGGTACAGATACGCAGTATTTT
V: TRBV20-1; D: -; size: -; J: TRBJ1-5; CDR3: CSARSGNQSQHF; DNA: TGCAGTGCTAGGTCGGGCAATCAGTCCCAGCATTTT